This T cell receptor (beta chain) was found in a study of shared clonotypes between healthy human individuals. Study-level information: Per donor, three plates held CD4 naive cells, three held CD4 memory, two held CD8 naive and one held CD8 memory.

This table comes from immunoSEQ multiplex PCR, and its TCRdb copy is limited to in-frame clones, with some not included. Here the sample spans about 530,000 clones, roughly 95% being singletons. J was trimmed by 7 bases and V by 4 bases; bases with no gene match: 3. The CDR3 contains 13 residues. CDR1 is SNHLY, CDR2 FYNNEI, per germline. This chain joins TRBV2 and TRBJ2-2, with 7 bases lining up with TRBD2. Source material: naive CD4+ T cells sorted from blood. The subset: CD45RA+ positively selected. This receptor was taken from a woman aged 25-40 years in good health. The CDR3 here is CASSAPGGGELFF. For the CDR3, the DNA is TGTGCCAGCAGTGCCCCGGGAGGCGGGGAGCTGTTTTTT.